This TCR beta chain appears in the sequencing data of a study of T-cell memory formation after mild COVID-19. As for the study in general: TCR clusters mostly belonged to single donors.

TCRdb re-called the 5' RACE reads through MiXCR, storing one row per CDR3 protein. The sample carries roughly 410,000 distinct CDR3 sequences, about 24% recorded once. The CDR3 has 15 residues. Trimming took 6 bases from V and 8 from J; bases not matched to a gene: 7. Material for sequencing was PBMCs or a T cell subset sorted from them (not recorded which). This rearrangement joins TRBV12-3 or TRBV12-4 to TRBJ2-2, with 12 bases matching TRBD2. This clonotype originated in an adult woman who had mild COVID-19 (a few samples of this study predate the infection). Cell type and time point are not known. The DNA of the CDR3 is TGTGCCAGCAGCCCTAGCGGGGGGGCTGTAGGGGAGCTGTTTTTT. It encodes CASSPSGGAVGELFF.